This is a list of T cell receptor beta chains from one sample in a study of CD8 T cells in Susac syndrome. MiXCR, run by TCRdb on the immunoSEQ multiplex PCR reads, gives a single entry per CDR3 protein. The repertoire holds some 120,000 distinct CDR3 sequences, with 90% to 95% as singletons. The sequenced material came from CD8+ T cells from PBMCs. The receptors come from a human donor with multiple sclerosis. Both conserved end residues are part of each CDR3. A D gene is named only where the DNA matches it firmly. Clone size, where shown, is once, few, many, or a class for clones that have expanded.

d_gene,j_gene,abundance,v_gene,CDR3aa,CDR3nt
NA,TRBJ1-1,NA,TRBV9,CASTPRPSSNTEAFF,TGTGCCAGCACACCAAGACCCTCCTCCAACACTGAAGCTTTCTTT
NA,TRBJ1-1,NA,TRBV29-1,CSVPVLGQGEAFF,TGCAGCGTTCCGGTTTTGGGGCAGGGGGAAGCTTTCTTT
NA,TRBJ2-3,NA,TRBV24-1,CATSDLTGTGTDTQYF,TGTGCCACCAGTGATTTGACGGGTACCGGCACAGATACGCAGTATTTT
NA,TRBJ2-2,NA,TRBV7-8,CASSSSLGTGELFF,TGTGCCAGCAGCTCTTCCCTAGGAACCGGGGAGCTGTTTTTT
TRBD1,TRBJ1-3,NA,TRBV30,CAWGTAVIGNTIYF,TGTGCCTGGGGGACAGCGGTGATTGGAAACACCATATATTTT
NA,TRBJ2-1,once,TRBV12-3/TRBV12-4,CASSPFRGVFYNEQFF,TGTGCCAGCAGTCCCTTCAGGGGGGTCTTCTACAATGAGCAGTTCTTC
NA,TRBJ2-1,NA,TRBV3-1,CASSPPGPLIEQFF,TGTGCCAGCAGCCCCCCGGGACCACTTATAGAGCAGTTCTTC
NA,TRBJ2-1,NA,TRBV27,CASSLSRVNEQFF,TGTGCCAGCAGTTTATCTCGTGTAAATGAGCAGTTCTTC
TRBD1,TRBJ1-5,NA,TRBV4-1,CASSPSGQVNQPQHF,TGCGCCAGCAGCCCTTCGGGACAGGTCAATCAGCCCCAGCATTTT
NA,TRBJ1-5,NA,TRBV4-1,CASSQGGDRPQHF,TGCGCCAGCAGCCAAGGGGGGGACCGGCCCCAGCATTTT
TRBD1,TRBJ2-5,NA,TRBV13,CASSLLRTGGKETQYF,TGTGCCAGCAGCTTACTAAGGACAGGGGGCAAAGAGACCCAGTACTTC
TRBD2,TRBJ2-3,NA,TRBV20-1,CSARGGRTSGSRTDTQYF,TGCAGTGCTAGAGGCGGGAGGACTAGCGGGAGTCGCACAGATACGCAGTATTTT
TRBD2,TRBJ2-1,NA,TRBV9,CASSASGNYNEQFF,TGTGCCAGCAGCGCTAGCGGGAACTACAATGAGCAGTTCTTC